The TCR beta chain described here comes from a study of regulatory T cells in long-lasting Graves disease. The time point denotes: newly diagnosed GD, antithyroid drugs for less than 3 months. PBMC RNA served as the TCR library source. In building TCR beta libraries, iRepertoire HTBI primers were used together with Arm-PCR of CDR3 regions. One entry per CDR3 protein, called by TCRdb with MiXCR from the multiplex PCR reads. Among 450,000 to 600,000 distinct CDR3 sequences listed, approximately 13% were seen once. This clonotype came up many times. The CDR3 is 13 residues long. Trimming left V 4 bases short and J 4 bases short, with 11 bases between. Germline CDR1 is DFQATT and CDR2 is SNEGSKA (reference sequence). The sample also formed part of further work on T cells in Graves' hyperthyroidism and ophthalmopathy.

The rearrangement uses TRBV20-1 and TRBJ1-5, with D tentatively TRBD1 (5 bases). The specimen comprised peripheral blood mononuclear cells (PBMCs), sampled at new diagnosis, from a patient treated with antithyroid drugs. The sequence was collected from a man under 40 with Graves disease. The DNA for the CDR3 is TGCAGTGCTACGACGGGGGGAAATCAGCCCCAGCATTTT. Protein: CSATTGGNQPQHF.